This is a list of T cell receptor beta chains from one sample in a study of cytomegalovirus exposure and HLA in healthy donors. The protocol was immunoSEQ multiplex PCR, while the TCRdb copy is restricted to in-frame clones and leaves out a portion. This table has roughly 150,000 clones, 60% to 80% appearing once. The sequencing input was PBMCs. Source of these receptors: a male donor in good health and CMV-seronegative. The CDR3 runs from the conserved cysteine through the conserved F or W. D genes are given only for firm matches. Where a row states a size, it is once, few, many or the class of an expanded clone; other rows omit it.

few,NA,TRBV9,TRBJ2-2,TGTGCCAGCAGCGTACTCAAAACAGGATCCACCGGGGAGCTGTTTTTT,CASSVLKTGSTGELFF
NA,NA,TRBV5-4,TRBJ1-1,TGTGCCAGCAGGCGCGGGGGCAGGGAGGCCACTGAAGCTTTCTTT,CASRRGGREATEAFF
NA,TRBD1,TRBV2,TRBJ2-7,TGTGCCAGCAGTGAAGTCGTAGCAGGGGGCTACGAGCAGTACTTC,CASSEVVAGGYEQYF
NA,NA,TRBV7-2,TRBJ2-1,TGTGCCAGCAGCTTATTGGGGGGGGGCGCAGCGCAGTTCTTC,CASSLLGGGAAQFF
NA,NA,TRBV27,TRBJ2-7,TGTGCCAGCAGTTTTGACGGGTCATCCTACGAGCAGTACTTC,CASSFDGSSYEQYF
NA,TRBD2,TRBV30,TRBJ2-2,TGTGCCTGCTCTAGCGGTCTAAACACCGGGGAGCTGTTTTTT,CACSSGLNTGELFF
NA,NA,TRBV2,TRBJ1-3,TGTGCCAGCAGCCCCCGGACAGCTGGAAACACCATATATTTT,CASSPRTAGNTIYF
NA,TRBD2,TRBV7-9,TRBJ2-1,TGTTCCAGCAGCTTACTAGCGGCCAAATTAAATGAGCAGTTCTTC,CSSSLLAAKLNEQFF
NA,TRBD2,TRBV7-9,TRBJ2-7,TGTGCCAGCAGCCCGTTCGGCGGGAGTTACCCCTACGAGCAGTACTTC,CASSPFGGSYPYEQYF
NA,TRBD2,TRBV6-6,TRBJ2-7,TGTGCCAGCAGTCCCGGGGGGTACGAGCAGTACTTC,CASSPGGYEQYF
NA,NA,TRBV6-5,TRBJ1-2,TGTGCCAGCAGGGGGGGGCCCAACTATGGCTACACCTTC,CASRGGPNYGYTF
NA,NA,TRBV4-3,TRBJ1-1,TGCGCCAGCAGCCTCGCCTTGGGGGGATGGACTGAAGCTTTCTTT,CASSLALGGWTEAFF
NA,NA,TRBV5-6,TRBJ1-6,TGTGCCAGCAGCACAGACCGTTATTCACCCCTCCACTTT,CASSTDRYSPLHF
NA,TRBD2,TRBV27,TRBJ2-1,TGTGCCAGCAGTCCCCAGCGGGAGCGGTACAATGAGCAGTTCTTC,CASSPQRERYNEQFF
NA,TRBD2,TRBV7-8,TRBJ2-4,TGTGCCAGCAGCTCCCCGAAGCGGGGGACCAAAAACATTCAGTACTTC,CASSSPKRGTKNIQYF
NA,TRBD1,TRBV5-5,TRBJ1-5,TGTGCCAGCAGCATCGTCGGGACAGCGAGCAATCAGCCCCAGCATTTT,CASSIVGTASNQPQHF
NA,TRBD1,TRBV19,TRBJ2-5,TGTGCCAGTAGTATCTTAAGAGGACAGGCGGAGACCCAGTACTTC,CASSILRGQAETQYF
NA,NA,TRBV7-2,TRBJ2-5,TGTGCCAGTACCCCCCGTGCGGCCTGGCAAGAGACCCAGTACTTC,CASTPRAAWQETQYF
NA,TRBD2,TRBV13,TRBJ2-3,TGTGCCAGCAGCATCCAGGGAGCGGGGAGGGGAGATACGCAGTATTTT,CASSIQGAGRGDTQYF
NA,NA,TRBV4-1,TRBJ1-2,TGCGCCAGCAGCCAAGACCGACAGCTGTTCTATGGCTACACCTTC,CASSQDRQLFYGYTF
NA,TRBD1,TRBV7-2,TRBJ2-5,TGTGCCAGCAGAGTTGACAGGGGTGGGGGAGAGCAGTACTTC,CASRVDRGGGEQYF
NA,TRBD1,TRBV29-1,TRBJ1-4,TGCAGCGTTCTGGGACAGGGAAATGAAAAACTGTTTTTT,CSVLGQGNEKLFF
NA,NA,TRBV7-2,TRBJ2-1,TGTGCCAGCAGCCCCCCGCTGGAGTTGAGTGAGCAGTTCTTC,CASSPPLELSEQFF
NA,TRBD2,TRBV5-4,TRBJ2-3,TGTGCCAGCAGCGGGGGAGGGCTTGGGAGCACAGATACGCAGTATTTT,CASSGGGLGSTDTQYF
NA,TRBD2,TRBV2,TRBJ2-5,TGTGCCGGAGACCTGGGAGGGCCGGAAGAGACCCAGTACTTC,CAGDLGGPEETQYF
NA,NA,TRBV7-8,TRBJ2-7,TGTGCCAGCAGCTTGGCTACAGGGTTCGTGCTCCACGAGCAGTACTTC,CASSLATGFVLHEQYF
NA,TRBD2,TRBV19,TRBJ2-3,TGTGCCAGTAGTATGACGGCTAGCGGGAGAAGAACAGATACGCAGTATTTT,CASSMTASGRRTDTQYF
NA,TRBD1,TRBV27,TRBJ1-1,TGTGCCAGCATAAGGACAGGGGCTTCAGAAGCTTTCTTT,CASIRTGASEAFF
NA,NA,TRBV7-9,TRBJ1-5,TGTGCCAGCAGCTTAGGGCCCGGAGAAGGAACCCTTCAGCCCCAGCATTTT,CASSLGPGEGTLQPQHF
NA,TRBD2,TRBV4-1,TRBJ2-5,TGCGCCAGCAGCCAAGGGGGAGGGGTACGGTACCAAGAGACCCAGTACTTC,CASSQGGGVRYQETQYF